The TCR beta chain under discussion was sequenced for a study of shared clonotypes between healthy human individuals. Study-level results: Naive subsets generally exceeded memory subsets in estimated richness. In contrast to clonotypes shared by all four donors, non-shared clonotypes had lower generation probabilities. Deeper or shallower sequencing was expected to change how clonotypes are shared among donors.

On this clone itself: Its antigen is not known. The sample has other DNA sequences that encode this CDR3 too.

The repertoire was sequenced with immunoSEQ multiplex PCR; TCRdb's copy has only in-frame clones and lacks some. The sample shows roughly 2,000,000 clones, about 95% of them seen only once. CD45RO-negative cells were positively selected for CCR7, leaving out terminally differentiated effector memory CD45RA+ cells. V was cut by 3 bases and J by 0 bases, with 7 bases left in between. Per the germline V gene, CDR1 is SGHDT and CDR2 is YYEEEE. The CDR3 totals 13 residues. This chain joins TRBV5-6 and TRBJ2-7, with D perhaps TRBD2 (5 bases). The sequenced material came from naive CD8+ T cells sorted from blood. The receptor's source is a man aged 18-30 years in good health. The CDR3 is CASSSDYSYEQYF. In DNA, the CDR3 is TGTGCCAGCAGCTCCGACTACTCCTACGAGCAGTACTTC.